One T cell receptor beta chain is described in this entry. Its antigen remains unknown. Unique molecular identifiers were carried by the TCR beta cDNA libraries. Each CDR3 protein is one row after TCRdb ran MiXCR on the PCR reads. The sample gives 800,000 to 950,000 distinct CDR3 sequences, roughly 58% of which show up once; approximately 4.5% is in the top ten. The data stem from a study of post-analysis software for immune sequencing data. General study points: Among 5 or 6 TRBV segments more frequent in patients than controls were TRBV5-6, TRBV5-1 and TRBV20-1. Among multiple sclerosis patients, normalized Chao1 diversity was significantly below that of controls.

CDR3 length: 17 amino acids. Trimming removed 6 bases from V and 2 bases from J, with 25 bases in between. In germline, CDR1 is DFQATT, CDR2 SNEGSKA (reference sequence). The sequenced material came from blood. The sequence was obtained from a girl aged 10 to 17 with multiple sclerosis. The rearrangement uses TRBV20-1 and TRBJ1-2, with a weak D call TRBD1 (6 bases). DNA of the CDR3: TGCAGTGCAGGGGCGAGTGGGGGGCGACTTGGGAACTATGGCTACACCTTC. Protein sequence: CSAGASGGRLGNYGYTF.